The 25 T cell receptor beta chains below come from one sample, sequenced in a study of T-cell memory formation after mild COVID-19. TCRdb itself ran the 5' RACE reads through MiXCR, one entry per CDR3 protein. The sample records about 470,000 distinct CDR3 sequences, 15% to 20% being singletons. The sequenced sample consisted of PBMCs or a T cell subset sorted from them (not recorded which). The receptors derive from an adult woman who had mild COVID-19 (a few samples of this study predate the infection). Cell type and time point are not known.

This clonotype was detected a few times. The CDR3 DNA follows: TGTGCCAGCAGCCAAGGACAGGGGCGGGGATATGGCTACACCTTC. Its translation is CASSQGQGRGYGYTF. The V call is TRBV3-1, the J call TRBJ1-2; 8 bases align to TRBD1. This CDR3 contains 15 residues. CDR1 is LGHDT and CDR2 is YNNKEL in the germline V gene (reference sequence). Trimming at V came to 1 base and at J to 5 bases, leaving 6 bases not matched to a gene.

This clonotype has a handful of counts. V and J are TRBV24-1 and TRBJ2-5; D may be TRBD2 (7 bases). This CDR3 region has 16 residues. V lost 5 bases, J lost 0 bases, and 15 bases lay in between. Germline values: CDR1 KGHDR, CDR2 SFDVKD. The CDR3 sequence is CATSGTAGWDQETQYF. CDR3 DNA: TGTGCCACCAGTGGGACAGCGGGGTGGGACCAAGAGACCCAGTACTTC.

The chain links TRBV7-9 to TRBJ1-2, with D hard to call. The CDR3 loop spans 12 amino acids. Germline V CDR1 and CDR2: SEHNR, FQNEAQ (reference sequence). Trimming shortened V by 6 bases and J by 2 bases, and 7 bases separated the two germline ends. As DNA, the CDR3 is TGTGCCAGCAGTAAAGAGAACTATGGCTACACCTTC. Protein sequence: CASSKENYGYTF.

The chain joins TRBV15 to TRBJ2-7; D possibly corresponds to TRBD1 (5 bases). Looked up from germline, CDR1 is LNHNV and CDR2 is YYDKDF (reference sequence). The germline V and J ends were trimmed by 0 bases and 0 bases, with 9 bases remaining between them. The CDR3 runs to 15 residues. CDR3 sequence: CATSRDGDSSYEQYF. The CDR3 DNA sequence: TGTGCCACCAGCAGAGATGGAGACAGCTCCTACGAGCAGTACTTC.

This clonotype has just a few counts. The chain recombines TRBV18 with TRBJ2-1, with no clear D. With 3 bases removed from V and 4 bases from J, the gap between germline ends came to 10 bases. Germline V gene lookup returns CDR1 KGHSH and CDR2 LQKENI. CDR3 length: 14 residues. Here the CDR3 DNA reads TGTGCCAGCTCACCCAAGGACCGGTACAATGAGCAGTTCTTC. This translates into CASSPKDRYNEQFF.

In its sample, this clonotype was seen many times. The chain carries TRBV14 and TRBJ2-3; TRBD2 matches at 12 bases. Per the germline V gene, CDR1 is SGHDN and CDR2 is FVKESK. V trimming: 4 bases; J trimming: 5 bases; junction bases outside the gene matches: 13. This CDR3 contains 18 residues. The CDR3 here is CASSRGLAGIRTRDTQYF. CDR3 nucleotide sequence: TGTGCCAGCAGCCGAGGACTAGCGGGGATCAGGACACGAGATACGCAGTATTTT.

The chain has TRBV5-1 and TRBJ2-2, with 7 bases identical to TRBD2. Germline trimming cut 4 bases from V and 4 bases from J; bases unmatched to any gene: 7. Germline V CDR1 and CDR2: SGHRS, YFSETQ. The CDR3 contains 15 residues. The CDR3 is CASSADRLATGELFF. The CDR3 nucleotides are TGCGCCAGCAGCGCGGACCGACTAGCCACCGGGGAGCTGTTTTTT.

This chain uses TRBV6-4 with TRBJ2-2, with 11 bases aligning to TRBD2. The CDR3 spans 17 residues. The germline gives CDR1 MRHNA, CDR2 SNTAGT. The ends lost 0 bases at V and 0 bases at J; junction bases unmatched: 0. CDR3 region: CASSDSGLAANTGELFF. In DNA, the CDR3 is TGTGCCAGCAGTGACTCGGGACTAGCGGCGAACACCGGGGAGCTGTTTTTT.

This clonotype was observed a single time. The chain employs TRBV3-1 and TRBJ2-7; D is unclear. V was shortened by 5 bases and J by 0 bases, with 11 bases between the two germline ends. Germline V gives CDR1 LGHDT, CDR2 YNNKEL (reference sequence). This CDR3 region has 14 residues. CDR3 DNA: TGTGCCAGCAGCGCGTTAGGAGCCTCCTACGAGCAGTACTTC. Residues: CASSALGASYEQYF.

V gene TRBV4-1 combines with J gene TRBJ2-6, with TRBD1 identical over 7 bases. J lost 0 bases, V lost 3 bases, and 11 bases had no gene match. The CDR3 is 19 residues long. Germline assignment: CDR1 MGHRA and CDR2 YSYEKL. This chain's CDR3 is CASSHESGTVSSGANVLTF. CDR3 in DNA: TGCGCCAGCAGCCACGAATCCGGGACAGTTAGCTCTGGGGCCAACGTCCTGACTTTC.

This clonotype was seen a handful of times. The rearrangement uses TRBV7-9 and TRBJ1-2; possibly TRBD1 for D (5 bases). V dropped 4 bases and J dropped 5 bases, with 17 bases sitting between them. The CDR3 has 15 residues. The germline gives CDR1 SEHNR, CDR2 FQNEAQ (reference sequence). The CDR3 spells CASSSGSGLLYGYTF. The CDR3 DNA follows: TGTGCCAGCAGCTCCGGATCAGGGCTCCTATATGGCTACACCTTC. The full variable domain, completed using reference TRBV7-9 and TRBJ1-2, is DTGVSQNPRHKITKRGQNVTFRCDPISEHNRLYWYRQTLGQGPEFLTYFQNEAQLEKSRLLSDRFSAERPKGSFSTLEIQRTEQGDSAMYLCASSSGSGLLYGYTFGSGTRLTVV.

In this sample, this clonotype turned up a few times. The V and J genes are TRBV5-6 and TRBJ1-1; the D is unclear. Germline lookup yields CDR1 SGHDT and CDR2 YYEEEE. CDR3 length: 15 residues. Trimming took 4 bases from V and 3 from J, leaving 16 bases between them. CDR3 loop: CASSPRELWDTEAFF. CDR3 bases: TGTGCCAGCAGCCCACGGGAACTCTGGGACACTGAAGCTTTCTTT. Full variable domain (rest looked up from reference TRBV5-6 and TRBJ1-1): DAGVTQSPTHLIKTRGQQVTLRCSPKSGHDTVSWYQQALGQGPQFIFQYYEEEERQRGNFPDRFSGHQFPNYSSELNVNALLLGDSALYLCASSPRELWDTEAFFGQGTRLTVV.

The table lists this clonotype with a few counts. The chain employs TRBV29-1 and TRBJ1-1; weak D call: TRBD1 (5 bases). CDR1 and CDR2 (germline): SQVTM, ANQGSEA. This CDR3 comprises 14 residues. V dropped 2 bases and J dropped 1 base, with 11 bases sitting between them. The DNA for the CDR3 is TGCAGCGTTGAACACGGCAGGGAGAACACTGAAGCTTTCTTT. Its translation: CSVEHGRENTEAFF.

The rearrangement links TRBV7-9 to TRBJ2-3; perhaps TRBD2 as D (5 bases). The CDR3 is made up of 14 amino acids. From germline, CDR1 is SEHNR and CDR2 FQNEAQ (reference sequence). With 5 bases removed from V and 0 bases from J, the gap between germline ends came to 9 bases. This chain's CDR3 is CASSVSVSTDTQYF. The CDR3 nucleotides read TGTGCCAGCAGCGTTAGCGTAAGCACAGATACGCAGTATTTT.

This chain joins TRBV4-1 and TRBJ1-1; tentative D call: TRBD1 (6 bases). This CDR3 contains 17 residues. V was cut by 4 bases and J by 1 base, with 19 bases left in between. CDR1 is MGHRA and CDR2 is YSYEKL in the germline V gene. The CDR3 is CASSPLARGQGNTEAFF. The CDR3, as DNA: TGCGCCAGCAGCCCCCTTGCTCGGGGGCAGGGGAACACTGAAGCTTTCTTT.

CDR3 in amino acids: CSARRNRDSEAFF. CDR3 nucleotides: TGCAGTGCTAGGCGGAACCGGGACAGTGAAGCTTTCTTT. The genes are TRBV20-1 and TRBJ1-1; TRBD1 matches at 7 bases. The CDR3 is 13 amino acids. CDR1 DFQATT and CDR2 SNEGSKA come from the germline V gene (reference sequence). With 3 bases clipped from V and 7 bases from J, the junction kept 8 bases outside the gene matches.

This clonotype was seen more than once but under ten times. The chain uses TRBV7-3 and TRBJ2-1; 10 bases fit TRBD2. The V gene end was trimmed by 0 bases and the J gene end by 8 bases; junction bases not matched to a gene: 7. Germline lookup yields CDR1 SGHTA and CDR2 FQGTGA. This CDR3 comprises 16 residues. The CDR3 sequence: CASSLTLVAGGDEQFF. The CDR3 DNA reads TGTGCCAGCAGCTTAACCTTAGTAGCGGGAGGAGATGAGCAGTTCTTC.

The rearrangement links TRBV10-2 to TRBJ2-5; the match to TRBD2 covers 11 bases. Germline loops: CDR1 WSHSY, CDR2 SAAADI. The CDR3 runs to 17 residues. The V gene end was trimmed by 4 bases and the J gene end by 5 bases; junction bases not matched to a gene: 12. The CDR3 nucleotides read TGCGCCAGCAGTGGGTCATATTTAGCGGGAGGGGGGGAGACCCAGTACTTC. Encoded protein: CASSGSYLAGGGETQYF.

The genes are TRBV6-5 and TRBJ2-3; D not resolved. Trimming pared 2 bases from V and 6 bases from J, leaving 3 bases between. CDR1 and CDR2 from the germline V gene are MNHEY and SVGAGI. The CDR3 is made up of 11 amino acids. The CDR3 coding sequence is TGTGCCAGCAGTTACGGGGATACGCAGTATTTT. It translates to CASSYGDTQYF.

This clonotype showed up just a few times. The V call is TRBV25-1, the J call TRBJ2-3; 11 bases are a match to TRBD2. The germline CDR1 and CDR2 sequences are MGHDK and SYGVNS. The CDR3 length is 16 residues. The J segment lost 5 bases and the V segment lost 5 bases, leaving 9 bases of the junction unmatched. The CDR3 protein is CASSTSGRTSGDTQYF. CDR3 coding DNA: TGTGCCAGCAGTACTAGCGGGAGAACCTCAGGAGATACGCAGTATTTT.

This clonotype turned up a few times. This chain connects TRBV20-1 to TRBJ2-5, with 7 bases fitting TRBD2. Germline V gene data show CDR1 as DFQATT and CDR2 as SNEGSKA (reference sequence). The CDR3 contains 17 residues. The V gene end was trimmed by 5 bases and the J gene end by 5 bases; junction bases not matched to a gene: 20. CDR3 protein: CSAGPFGAGEPRETQYF. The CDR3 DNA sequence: TGCAGTGCTGGCCCCTTCGGGGCGGGGGAGCCCAGGGAGACCCAGTACTTC.

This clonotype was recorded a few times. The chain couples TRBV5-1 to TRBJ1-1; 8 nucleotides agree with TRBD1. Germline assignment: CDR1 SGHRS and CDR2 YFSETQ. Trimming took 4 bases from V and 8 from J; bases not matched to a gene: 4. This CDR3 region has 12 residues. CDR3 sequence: CASSPDRVEAFF. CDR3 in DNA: TGCGCCAGCAGCCCGGACAGGGTAGAAGCTTTCTTT.

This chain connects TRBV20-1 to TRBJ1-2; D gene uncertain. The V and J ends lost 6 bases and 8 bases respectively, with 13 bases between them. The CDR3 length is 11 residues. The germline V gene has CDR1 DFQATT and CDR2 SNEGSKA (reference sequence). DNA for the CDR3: TGCAGTGCCAAGCCTCCTGGGGGCTACACCTTC. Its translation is CSAKPPGGYTF.

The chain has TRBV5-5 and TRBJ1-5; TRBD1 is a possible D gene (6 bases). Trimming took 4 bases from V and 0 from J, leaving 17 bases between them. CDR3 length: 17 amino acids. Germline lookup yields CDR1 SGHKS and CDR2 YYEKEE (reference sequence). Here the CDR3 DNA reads TGTGCCAGCAGCCCCCGGCTATCAGGGGCTAGCAATCAGCCCCAGCATTTT. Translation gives CASSPRLSGASNQPQHF.

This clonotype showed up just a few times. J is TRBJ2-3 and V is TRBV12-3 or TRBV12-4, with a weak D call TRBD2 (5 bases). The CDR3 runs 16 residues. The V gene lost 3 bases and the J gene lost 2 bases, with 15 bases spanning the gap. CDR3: CASSFGVIPPTDTQYF. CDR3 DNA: TGTGCCAGCAGTTTCGGGGTTATACCCCCCACAGATACGCAGTATTTT.